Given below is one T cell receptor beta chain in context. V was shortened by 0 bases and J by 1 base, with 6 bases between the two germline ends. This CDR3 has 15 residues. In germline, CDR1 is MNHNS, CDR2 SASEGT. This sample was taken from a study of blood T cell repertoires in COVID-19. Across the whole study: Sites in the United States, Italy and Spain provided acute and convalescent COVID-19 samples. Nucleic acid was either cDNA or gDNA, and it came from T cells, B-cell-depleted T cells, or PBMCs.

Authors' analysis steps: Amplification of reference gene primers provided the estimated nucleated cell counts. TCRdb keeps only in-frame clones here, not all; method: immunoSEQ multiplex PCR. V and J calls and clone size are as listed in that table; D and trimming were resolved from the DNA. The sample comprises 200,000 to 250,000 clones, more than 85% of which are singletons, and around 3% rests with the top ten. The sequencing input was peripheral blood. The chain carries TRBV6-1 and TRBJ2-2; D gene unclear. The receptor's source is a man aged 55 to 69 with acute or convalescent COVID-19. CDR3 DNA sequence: TGTGCCAGCAGTGAAGCTGCTAGGAACACCGGGGAGCTGTTTTTT. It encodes CASSEAARNTGELFF.